The 23 T cell receptor beta chains given below trace back to one sample, sequenced in a study of blood T cell repertoires in COVID-19. Libraries were prepared by immunoSEQ multiplex PCR; TCRdb keeps only in-frame clonotypes and omits some of them. The sample contains fewer than 150,000 clones, almost 85% of which appear only once. The specimen was peripheral blood. The receptor source for this set is a human donor in a cohort sampled during active COVID-19.

This chain connects TRBV5-1 to TRBJ2-4; TRBD1 matches at 7 bases. V was clipped by 4 bases and J by 3 bases; unmatched bases: 7. Germline V gives CDR1 SGHRS, CDR2 YFSETQ. The CDR3 has 15 residues. The CDR3 region has the DNA TGCGCCAGCAGCAACCCCGGGACAGACAAAAACATTCAGTACTTC. Translated: CASSNPGTDKNIQYF.

The rearrangement uses TRBV10-2 and TRBJ2-1; 13 nucleotides agree with TRBD2. The CDR3 sequence is 20 residues long. The junction had 9 bases not matched to a gene; V was cut back by 1 base and J by 0 bases. CDR1 and CDR2 from the germline V gene are WSHSY and SAAADI. CDR3 amino acids: CASSEFRLAGGPSSYNEQFF. The CDR3 nucleotides are TGCGCCAGCAGTGAGTTTCGACTAGCGGGGGGACCCAGCTCCTACAATGAGCAGTTCTTC.

Only one count was recorded for this clone. V gene TRBV30 combines with J gene TRBJ1-2; 9 nucleotides line up with TRBD1. The CDR3 runs 16 residues. Germline CDR1 and CDR2: GTSNPN and SVGIG (reference sequence). The trim removed 0 bases at V and 7 bases at J, leaving 12 bases unmatched. CDR3 loop: CAWSVRLPQGAGGYTF. CDR3 coding DNA: TGTGCCTGGAGTGTACGCCTCCCACAGGGGGCCGGTGGCTACACCTTC.

The V call is TRBV6-5, the J call TRBJ1-1; D possibly corresponds to TRBD1 (6 bases). This CDR3 is 13 amino acids long. Germline lookup yields CDR1 MNHEY and CDR2 SVGAGI. V lost 6 bases and J lost 3, with 11 bases in between. The CDR3 sequence is CASRTDSYTEAFF. The CDR3 DNA follows: TGTGCCAGCAGGACGGACAGTTACACTGAAGCTTTCTTT.

The V and J genes are TRBV4-2 and TRBJ1-5; D is unresolved. CDR1 LGHNA and CDR2 YNFKEQ come from the germline V gene. The CDR3 extends over 14 amino acids. V was trimmed by 1 base and J by 4 bases, leaving 8 bases between them. This chain's CDR3 is CASSQVIQNQPQHF. For the CDR3, the DNA is TGTGCCAGCAGCCAAGTCATCCAGAATCAGCCCCAGCATTTT.

The rearrangement joins TRBV2 to TRBJ2-2; tentative D call: TRBD1 (6 bases). V was cut by 6 bases and J by 4 bases, with 15 bases left in between. The CDR3 loop spans 15 amino acids. Germline V gene lookup returns CDR1 SNHLY and CDR2 FYNNEI. The DNA of the CDR3 is TGTGCCAGCAGAGCCGACAGGATTCGCACCGGGGAGCTGTTTTTT. Its protein is CASRADRIRTGELFF.

This clone showed up just once. The V call is TRBV7-3, the J call TRBJ2-1, with 10 bases identical to TRBD2. Per germline, CDR1 SGHTA and CDR2 FQGTGA. The CDR3 has 15 amino acids. Trimming removed 5 bases from V and 7 bases from J; junction bases left unmatched: 8. For the CDR3, the DNA is TGTGCCAGCAGCCCCTCCGGGACTAGCGTAAATGAGCAGTTCTTC. Translating it yields CASSPSGTSVNEQFF.

CDR3 sequence (DNA): TGTGCCAGAAGCTTAGAGGCAGGGGGCCAAGAGACCCAGTACTTC. It specifies CARSLEAGGQETQYF. J is TRBJ2-5 and V is TRBV7-5; the table's D call of TRBD1 was not tested on the DNA. TRBV7-5 corresponds to a pseudogene. CDR3 length equals 15 residues.

The count of this clone is one. The chain couples TRBV7-9 to TRBJ2-1; TRBD2 is a possible D gene (5 bases). The CDR3 is made up of 15 amino acids. Between the trimmed V and J ends, which lost 2 bases and 0 bases, there was a span of 8 bases. Germline loops: CDR1 SEHNR, CDR2 FQNEAQ (reference sequence). The CDR3 bases are TGTGCCAGCAGCTTAAGGGCGGGCTCCTACAATGAGCAGTTCTTC. Translating it yields CASSLRAGSYNEQFF.

The chain carries TRBV20-1 and TRBJ2-3; 9 bases are a match to TRBD2. V lost 3 bases and J lost 2; bases outside the gene matches: 9. The germline V gene encodes CDR1 DFQATT and CDR2 SNEGSKA (reference sequence). The CDR3 is made up of 16 amino acids. The CDR3 reads CSASDPLAGNTDTQYF. The CDR3 DNA is TGCAGTGCTAGTGACCCCCTAGCGGGGAACACAGATACGCAGTATTTT.

The count of this clone is one. The sample has other DNA sequences that encode this CDR3 too. This chain connects TRBV19 to TRBJ2-7; D may be TRBD1 (6 bases). V shed 6 bases and J shed 1 base, with 10 bases lying between them. CDR1 is LNHDA, CDR2 SQIVND, per germline (reference sequence). The CDR3 totals 13 residues. CDR3 in amino acids: CASSPGQSYEQYF. CDR3 sequence (DNA): TGTGCCAGTAGCCCCGGACAGTCCTACGAGCAGTACTTC.

The rearrangement links TRBV6-5 to TRBJ1-1, with a tentative D call TRBD1 (6 bases). Germline CDR1 MNHEY, CDR2 SVGAGI. The V gene lost 6 bases and the J gene lost 6 bases, with 14 bases spanning the gap. This CDR3 comprises 13 residues. The CDR3 sequence is CASSLWDTSEAFF. Written as DNA, the CDR3 is TGTGCCAGCAGCCTATGGGACACCTCTGAAGCTTTCTTT.

The J gene is TRBJ2-7, the V gene TRBV5-4; perhaps TRBD2 as D (7 bases). Germline V gene lookup returns CDR1 SGHNT and CDR2 YYREEE (reference sequence). V was clipped by 4 bases and J by 4 bases, with 15 bases between them. This CDR3 has 14 amino acids. The CDR3: CASSEGGGKYEQYF. The CDR3 DNA follows: TGTGCCAGCAGCGAGGGAGGGGGTAAATACGAGCAGTACTTC.

This clone has more than one count but fewer than ten. The chain recombines TRBV18 with TRBJ1-2, with 10 bases fitting TRBD1. CDR3 length equals 21 residues. In germline, CDR1 is KGHSH, CDR2 LQKENI. V trimming: 6 bases; J trimming: 7 bases; junction bases outside the gene matches: 29. The CDR3 coding sequence is TGTGCCAGCTCGATGTCACCGCCCGATGGACAGGGGGTATCCCCTAGCCGTGGCTACACCTTC. Translation: CASSMSPPDGQGVSPSRGYTF.

The chain employs TRBV7-9 and TRBJ2-3, with TRBD2 matching 7 bases. The V segment lost 4 bases and the J segment 5 bases; nucleotides outside the gene matches: 9. CDR1 is SEHNR, CDR2 FQNEAQ, per germline (reference sequence). This CDR3 contains 15 residues. The CDR3 is CASSSRDYQGDTQYF. The CDR3 region has the DNA TGTGCCAGCAGCTCGCGGGACTATCAGGGAGATACGCAGTATTTT.

CDR3 amino acids: CAIRKGQIDSPLHF. CDR3 coding DNA: TGTGCCATCAGGAAGGGACAGATAGATTCACCCCTCCACTTT. This rearrangement joins TRBV10-3 to TRBJ1-6; TRBD1 matches at 7 bases. Germline V lookup: CDR1 ENHRY, CDR2 SYGVKD. CDR3 size: 14 residues. The ends lost 6 bases at V and 8 bases at J; junction bases unmatched: 7.

The V and J genes are TRBV19 and TRBJ2-7; possibly TRBD1 for D (5 bases). The V end was cut by 6 bases, the J end by 4 bases, with 16 bases between. CDR3 length: 14 residues. CDR1 and CDR2 from the germline V gene are LNHDA and SQIVND (reference sequence). CDR3: CASRMQGTSYEQYF. CDR3 DNA sequence: TGTGCCAGTAGGATGCAGGGTACCTCGTACGAGCAGTACTTC.

This sequence joins TRBV5-1 and TRBJ2-3; TRBD2 is a possible D gene (5 bases). With 4 bases removed from V and 3 bases from J, the gap between germline ends came to 15 bases. From germline, CDR1 is SGHRS and CDR2 YFSETQ. CDR3 length equals 15 residues. The CDR3 region has the DNA TGCGCCAGCAGCGCCTCACTAGATCTGACAGATACGCAGTATTTT. Translating it yields CASSASLDLTDTQYF.

The chain has TRBV29-1 and TRBJ1-1; tentative D call: TRBD1 (5 bases). The CDR3 has 14 residues. V was shortened by 1 base and J by 0 bases, with 9 bases between the two germline ends. The germline V gene encodes CDR1 SQVTM and CDR2 ANQGSEA. CDR3 amino acids: CSVEAGAMNTEAFF. CDR3 nucleotide sequence: TGCAGCGTTGAAGCTGGGGCGATGAACACTGAAGCTTTCTTT.

This clone occurred a few times. This chain links TRBV27 with TRBJ1-5, with D hard to call. Germline V gives CDR1 MNHEY, CDR2 SMNVEV (reference sequence). Trimming shortened V by 9 bases and J by 9 bases, and 18 bases separated the two germline ends. The CDR3 loop spans 13 amino acids. The CDR3 DNA follows: TGTGCCAGGGTTCAGGCTCACGATCGGCCCCAGCATTTT. Translating it yields CARVQAHDRPQHF.

The rearrangement links TRBV5-6 to TRBJ2-7; 7 bases agree with TRBD2. This CDR3 spans 14 amino acids. Germline values: CDR1 SGHDT, CDR2 YYEEEE. J was trimmed by 5 bases and V by 0 bases; bases with no gene match: 5. The DNA of the CDR3 is TGTGCCAGCAGCTTGGTCACGGGGGGAAACGAGCAGTACTTC. This codes for CASSLVTGGNEQYF.

V and J are TRBV19 and TRBJ2-3, with TRBD2 matching over 7 bases. CDR3 length: 16 residues. V trimming: 5 bases; J trimming: 1 base; junction bases outside the gene matches: 9. Per the germline V gene, CDR1 is LNHDA and CDR2 is SQIVND (reference sequence). CDR3 nucleotide sequence: TGTGCCAGTAGTCCCCGGGCCAGCGGGGGCACAGATACGCAGTATTTT. Residues: CASSPRASGGTDTQYF.

The chain couples TRBV30 to TRBJ2-7; 8 bases align to TRBD2. Germline loops: CDR1 GTSNPN, CDR2 SVGIG (reference sequence). The CDR3 is 16 residues long. Trimming at V came to 1 base and at J to 3 bases, leaving 11 bases not matched to a gene. CDR3 region: CAWSAGPGGGFYEQYF. The CDR3 nucleotides read TGTGCCTGGAGTGCGGGCCCGGGGGGGGGATTCTACGAGCAGTACTTC. Filled out from reference TRBV30 and TRBJ2-7, the complete variable domain reads SQTIHQWPATLVQPVGSPLSLECTVEGTSNPNLYWYRQAAGRGLQLLFYSVGIGQISSEVPQNLSASRPQDRQFILSSKKLLLSDSGFYLCAWSAGPGGGFYEQYFGPGTRLTVT.